Following are 29 T cell receptor beta chains from one sample sequenced in a study of CD8+ T cells in alopecia areata. It was cDNA, reverse transcribed from extracted RNA, that served as the sequencing template. The method was immunoSEQ multiplex PCR; TCRdb's version includes in-frame clones alone and lacks a portion of them. Of 220,000 or so clones listed, 50% to 60% are singletons. The sample was CD4+ T cells sorted from blood, taken at week 0. The origin of the receptors is a human donor with alopecia areata.

The rearrangement links TRBV12-5 to TRBJ1-5, with TRBD1 identical over 9 bases. Germline values: CDR1 LGHNT, CDR2 FRNRAP. The CDR3 is 20 residues long. The ends lost 2 bases at V and 0 bases at J; junction bases unmatched: 14. CDR3 coding DNA: TGTGCTAGTGGTTTGACCCAGGCGGGACAGGGCCGTTATAGCAATCAGCCCCAGCATTTT. The encoded protein is CASGLTQAGQGRYSNQPQHF.

The V and J genes are TRBV9 and TRBJ1-3; D ambiguous. The CDR3 length is 16 residues. Germline V CDR1 and CDR2: SGDLS, YYNGEE. The germline V and J ends were trimmed by 3 bases and 4 bases, with 17 bases remaining between them. For the CDR3, the DNA is TGTGCCAGCAGCGAGGCGGAACCCTTAGGGGGAAACACCATATATTTT. Its translation is CASSEAEPLGGNTIYF.

This chain links TRBV18 with TRBJ1-2; D is ambiguous. The CDR3 loop spans 13 amino acids. With 2 bases removed from V and 2 bases from J, the gap between germline ends came to 6 bases. Germline V gene sequence: CDR1 KGHSH, CDR2 LQKENI. The CDR3 coding sequence is TGTGCCAGCTCACCAACCAAAAACTATGGCTACACCTTC. The encoded protein is CASSPTKNYGYTF.

V and J are TRBV30 and TRBJ2-2; D uncertain. Germline V gene data show CDR1 as GTSNPN and CDR2 as SVGIG (reference sequence). The CDR3 has 15 amino acids. Trimming removed 4 bases at V and 4 bases at J, with 16 bases between. Written as DNA, the CDR3 is TGTGCCTGGACCTACGGCGGCTACGGCACCGGGGAGCTGTTTTTT. It translates to CAWTYGGYGTGELFF.

In its sample, this clone was seen a few times. V is TRBV30 and J is TRBJ2-6; the D gene is possibly TRBD2 (5 bases). Germline assignment: CDR1 GTSNPN and CDR2 SVGIG (reference sequence). The V end lost 0 bases, the J end lost 3 bases, and 9 bases lay between the germline ends. The CDR3 is made up of 15 amino acids. The CDR3 sequence: CAWSVLGSGANVLTF. DNA of the CDR3: TGTGCCTGGAGTGTTCTAGGGAGTGGGGCCAACGTCCTGACTTTC. The full variable domain, in which reference TRBV30 and TRBJ2-6 provide the parts outside the CDR3, is SQTIHQWPATLVQPVGSPLSLECTVEGTSNPNLYWYRQAAGRGLQLLFYSVGIGQISSEVPQNLSASRPQDRQFILSSKKLLLSDSGFYLCAWSVLGSGANVLTFGAGSRLTVL.

The chain uses TRBV7-8 and TRBJ1-1; unclear D gene. Germline-derived CDR1 and CDR2 are SGHVS and FQNEAQ. Trimming stripped 5 bases from V and 1 base from J, with 14 bases between. The length of the CDR3 is 15 residues. DNA for the CDR3: TGTGCCAGCAGCCCCGGCCAGCATCAGAACACTGAAGCTTTCTTT. Protein: CASSPGQHQNTEAFF. The full variable domain, in which reference TRBV7-8 and TRBJ1-1 provide the parts outside the CDR3, is GAGVSQSPRYKVAKRGQDVALRCDPISGHVSLFWYQQALGQGPEFLTYFQNEAQLDKSGLPSDRFFAERPEGSVSTLKIQRTQQEDSAVYLCASSPGQHQNTEAFFGQGTRLTVV.

The V gene is TRBV15, the J gene TRBJ2-7; possible D gene TRBD1, 6 bases. The length of the CDR3 is 13 residues. The germline V and J ends were trimmed by 0 bases and 7 bases, with 10 bases remaining between them. Germline V gives CDR1 LNHNV, CDR2 YYDKDF (reference sequence). CDR3 residues: CATSRDRGLEQYF. Here the CDR3 DNA reads TGTGCCACCAGCAGAGATAGGGGGTTGGAGCAGTACTTC.

This clone was recorded a few times. The gene calls are TRBV4-1 and TRBJ2-1, with 7 bases lining up with TRBD2. V lost 4 bases to trimming and J lost 1 base; unmatched junction nucleotides: 10. Germline V gene sequence: CDR1 MGHRA, CDR2 YSYEKL. The CDR3 runs to 17 residues. The CDR3 coding sequence is TGCGCCAGCAGCCCGCGAGCGGGGCCGTTGTCCTACAATGAGCAGTTCTTC. It is translated as CASSPRAGPLSYNEQFF.

The chain links TRBV30 to TRBJ2-7; D is ambiguous. Germline-derived CDR1 and CDR2 are GTSNPN and SVGIG (reference sequence). V shed 3 bases and J shed 0 bases, with 9 bases lying between them. This CDR3 spans 13 amino acids. The CDR3 nucleotides are TGTGCCTGGAGCCAGGCCAGCTCCTACGAGCAGTACTTC. Protein: CAWSQASSYEQYF.

J is TRBJ1-2 and V is TRBV5-6; 9 bases align to TRBD1. There are 15 residues in the CDR3. Trimming cost V 5 bases and J 6 bases; bases outside gene matches: 11. The V gene's germline CDR1 is SGHDT and CDR2 YYEEEE. The CDR3 region is CASRPLGTGPHGYTF. The CDR3 bases are TGTGCCAGCAGACCCCTAGGGACAGGGCCCCATGGCTACACCTTC.

This chain links TRBV29-1 with TRBJ1-1; 11 bases agree with TRBD1. Germline values: CDR1 SQVTM, CDR2 ANQGSEA. The CDR3 totals 13 residues. V dropped 4 bases and J dropped 3; count of bases not matched to a gene: 1. CDR3 in amino acids: CSVVDRGHTEAFF. The CDR3 DNA reads TGCAGCGTTGTGGACAGGGGGCACACTGAAGCTTTCTTT.

The chain joins TRBV29-1 to TRBJ2-3, with TRBD2 matching 7 bases. The ends lost 0 bases at V and 4 bases at J; junction bases unmatched: 4. There are 14 residues in the CDR3. Germline V gene sequence: CDR1 SQVTM, CDR2 ANQGSEA. The CDR3: CSVEDLTSSDTQYF. CDR3 coding DNA: TGCAGCGTTGAAGATCTGACTAGCTCAGATACGCAGTATTTT.

The genes are TRBV7-9 and TRBJ1-1; no clear D. Deletions cut 5 bases from V and 2 bases from J, with 15 bases between. Germline CDR1 is SEHNR and CDR2 is FQNEAQ (reference sequence). This CDR3 has 15 residues. CDR3 residues: CASSLQREGNTEAFF. The CDR3 nucleotides are TGTGCCAGCAGCCTCCAGAGGGAGGGCAACACTGAAGCTTTCTTT.

The chain combines TRBV7-9 with TRBJ2-1; possibly TRBD2 for D (6 bases). The V and J ends lost 6 bases and 9 bases respectively, with 18 bases between them. CDR1 is SEHNR and CDR2 is FQNEAQ in the germline V gene (reference sequence). There are 14 residues in the CDR3. The CDR3 region has the DNA TGTGCCAGCAGATACGACGGGAGCTGGAGTGAGCAGTTCTTC. Protein product: CASRYDGSWSEQFF.

This clone was seen more than once but under ten times. The chain carries TRBV7-9 and TRBJ2-3; D unclear. This CDR3 is 15 amino acids long. Trimming stripped 1 base from V and 1 base from J, with 9 bases between. CDR1 is SEHNR, CDR2 FQNEAQ, per germline (reference sequence). In DNA, the CDR3 is TGTGCCAGCAGCTTAGTTCCTTTGGGCACAGATACGCAGTATTTT. Translating gives CASSLVPLGTDTQYF.

The genes are TRBV30 and TRBJ2-2, with 11 bases identical to TRBD2. J gave up 5 bases and V 1 base, and 0 bases lay outside the gene matches. The CDR3 has 14 amino acids. Germline V gene lookup returns CDR1 GTSNPN and CDR2 SVGIG (reference sequence). CDR3 protein: CAWSGLAGTGELFF. The CDR3 region has the DNA TGTGCCTGGAGTGGACTAGCGGGGACCGGGGAGCTGTTTTTT.

The J gene is TRBJ1-2, the V gene TRBV11-2; a possible D gene is TRBD1 (5 bases). This CDR3 contains 13 residues. The germline V and J ends were trimmed by 5 bases and 6 bases, with 13 bases remaining between them. Germline loops: CDR1 SGHAT, CDR2 FQNNGV. The CDR3 reads CASSKAGGNGYTF. The CDR3 nucleotides are TGTGCCAGCAGCAAAGCGGGGGGGAATGGCTACACCTTC.

The sample holds a few counts of this clone. The chain links TRBV5-1 to TRBJ1-1; 8 bases map to TRBD1. This CDR3 comprises 14 residues. Germline V gene data show CDR1 as SGHRS and CDR2 as YFSETQ. The junction had 3 bases not matched to a gene; V was cut back by 1 base and J by 4 bases. CDR3 sequence: CASSLWGTGTEAFF. The CDR3 DNA sequence: TGCGCCAGCAGCTTGTGGGGGACAGGCACTGAAGCTTTCTTT.

This clone was counted only a few times. The gene calls are TRBV7-9 and TRBJ2-6, with D possibly being TRBD2 (6 bases). The CDR3 extends over 16 amino acids. V was shortened by 3 bases and J by 4 bases, with 13 bases between the two germline ends. Germline CDR1 is SEHNR and CDR2 is FQNEAQ (reference sequence). DNA for the CDR3: TGTGCCAGCAGCTTGATGGAGGGAGCCGGGGCCAACGTCCTGACTTTC. It encodes CASSLMEGAGANVLTF.

Here the CDR3 reads CASSPGGSSPGTDTQYF. The CDR3 coding sequence is TGTGCCAGCAGCCCCGGGGGAAGTTCTCCTGGCACAGATACGCAGTATTTT. The chain employs TRBV7-3 and TRBJ2-3; a possible D gene is TRBD2 (6 bases). Germline V lookup: CDR1 SGHTA, CDR2 FQGTGA. Between the trimmed V and J ends, which lost 5 bases and 1 base, there was a span of 19 bases. This CDR3 comprises 17 residues. The whole variable domain, remainder taken from reference TRBV7-3 and TRBJ2-3, is GAGVSQTPSNKVTEKGKYVELRCDPISGHTALYWYRQSLGQGPEFLIYFQGTGAADDSGLPNDRFFAVRPEGSVSTLKIQRTERGDSAVYLCASSPGGSSPGTDTQYFGPGTRLTVL.

This chain joins TRBV5-1 and TRBJ1-1; D uncertain. This CDR3 region has 13 residues. Germline-derived CDR1 and CDR2 are SGHRS and YFSETQ. V lost 5 bases to trimming and J lost 7 bases, with 15 bases between them. CDR3 in amino acids: CASRFLEFGEAFF. DNA for the CDR3: TGCGCCAGCAGATTTTTGGAATTTGGTGAAGCTTTCTTT.

V is TRBV6-1 and J is TRBJ2-7; D is possibly TRBD1 or TRBD2 (5 bases each). The CDR3 totals 15 residues. Germline V gives CDR1 MNHNS, CDR2 SASEGT. Trimming left V 5 bases short and J 2 bases short, with 16 bases between. In DNA form, the CDR3 reads TGTGCCAGCAGTCTCACATCGGGACGGCCCTACGAGCAGTACTTC. Translated: CASSLTSGRPYEQYF.

A word on this clone: Compared with germline, one end of the junction differs, possibly owing to a read error. The chain joins TRBV6-1 to TRBJ2-6; a possible D gene is TRBD1 (6 bases). Germline values: CDR1 MNHNS, CDR2 SASEGT. CDR3 length: 16 residues. This chain's CDR3 is CASSKAQGGGANVLTF. In DNA, the CDR3 is TGTGCCAGCAGTAAAGCACAGGGCGGAGGGGCCAACGTCCTGACTTTC.

The rearrangement uses TRBV10-3 and TRBJ2-7; TRBD1 aligns across 9 bases. The V gene's germline CDR1 is ENHRY and CDR2 SYGVKD. This CDR3 region has 15 residues. Unmatched junction bases numbered 4, after V lost 2 bases and J lost 2 bases. The CDR3 DNA sequence: TGTGCCATCAGTGAGGACAGGGGGTTTACCTACGAGCAGTACTTC. Its protein product is CAISEDRGFTYEQYF.

This clone came up once. The chain couples TRBV4-1 to TRBJ2-5; D ambiguous. Trimming stripped 5 bases from V and 1 base from J, with 8 bases between. This CDR3 region has 13 residues. The V gene's germline CDR1 is MGHRA and CDR2 YSYEKL. The CDR3 protein is CASSLVFQETQYF. CDR3 in DNA: TGCGCCAGCAGCTTAGTATTCCAAGAGACCCAGTACTTC.

V gene TRBV5-6 combines with J gene TRBJ2-7; D is undetermined. Trimming took off 0 bases at V and 6 bases at J, with 4 bases between the two ends. This CDR3 has 11 residues. The germline CDR1 and CDR2 sequences are SGHDT and YYEEEE. CDR3 sequence reads: CASSLEAEQYF. Written as DNA, the CDR3 is TGTGCCAGCAGCTTGGAGGCCGAGCAGTACTTC.

The rearrangement links TRBV7-9 to TRBJ2-2; 8 bases align to TRBD2. Germline lookup yields CDR1 SEHNR and CDR2 FQNEAQ (reference sequence). With V trimmed by 5 bases and J by 1 base, 9 bases remained unmatched. This CDR3 is built from 17 residues. Written as DNA, the CDR3 is TGTGCCAGCAGCCGAGACAGCAGCGGGGGGAACACCGGGGAGCTGTTTTTT. This gives the protein CASSRDSSGGNTGELFF.

V and J are TRBV19 and TRBJ2-3; D perhaps matches TRBD2 (7 bases). V dropped 9 bases and J dropped 2 bases, with 18 bases sitting between them. CDR3 length equals 15 residues. Germline lookup yields CDR1 LNHDA and CDR2 SQIVND (reference sequence). The CDR3 sequence: CASRVGGAATDTQYF. In DNA, the CDR3 is TGTGCCAGCCGCGTGGGGGGGGCCGCCACAGATACGCAGTATTTT.

CDR3 region: CASSGTDSPYEQYF. CDR3 coding DNA: TGTGCCAGCAGTGGAACGGACAGTCCCTACGAGCAGTACTTC. V and J are TRBV7-2 and TRBJ2-7; a possible D gene is TRBD1 (6 bases). The CDR3 loop spans 14 amino acids. V was cut by 6 bases and J by 2 bases, with 14 bases left in between. CDR1 and CDR2 from the germline V gene are SGHTA and FQGNSA.